Following are 10 T cell receptor beta chains from one sample sequenced in a study of OX40 agonist ivuxolimab in advanced cancers. Libraries were prepared by immunoSEQ multiplex PCR; TCRdb keeps only in-frame clonotypes and omits some of them. Of over 60,000 clones listed, more than 70% were seen once; the top ten hold 2.1%. The material sequenced was CD4+ or CD8+ T cells sorted from blood, taken in a trial of the OX40 agonist ivuxolimab. The receptors derive from an adult with an advanced solid tumor such as melanoma, head and neck, liver or kidney cancer.

The chain combines TRBV7-3 with TRBJ2-3; TRBD2 matches 9 bases. V gave up 6 bases and J gave up 3 bases; unmatched junction bases: 16. CDR3 length: 18 residues. Germline values: CDR1 SGHTA, CDR2 FQGTGA. In DNA form, the CDR3 reads TGTGCCAGCAGGTCCGGGACTAGCTGGTCGGTCGATACAGATACGCAGTATTTT. This translates into CASRSGTSWSVDTDTQYF.

The chain carries TRBV4-3 and TRBJ1-3, with 8 bases fitting TRBD1. The germline V gene has CDR1 LGHNA and CDR2 YSLEER. This CDR3 comprises 16 residues. Losses at the gene ends were 2 bases for V and 8 bases for J; bases not matched to a gene: 11. This CDR3 is CASSQSLAGGLYTIYF. Written as DNA, the CDR3 is TGCGCCAGCAGCCAAAGTTTGGCAGGGGGCCTATACACCATATATTTT.

The chain is built from TRBV9 and TRBJ2-2; 10 nucleotides match TRBD2. The J segment lost 7 bases and the V segment lost 0 bases, leaving 6 bases of the junction unmatched. CDR3 size: 16 residues. Germline assignment: CDR1 SGDLS and CDR2 YYNGEE. CDR3 sequence (DNA): TGTGCCAGCAGCGTAGTTGGGACTAGCGTCGGCGGGGAGCTGTTTTTT. As protein: CASSVVGTSVGGELFF.

The chain has TRBV14 and TRBJ2-7; D gene ambiguous. Trimming took off 0 bases at V and 6 bases at J, with 15 bases between the two ends. The germline V gene encodes CDR1 SGHDN and CDR2 FVKESK. CDR3 length: 15 amino acids. Here the CDR3 DNA reads TGTGCCAGCAGCCAAGAGCCGGTCCCACCGGCCGAGCAGTACTTC. It codes for CASSQEPVPPAEQYF.

This chain links TRBV5-1 with TRBJ1-2; no clear D gene. Germline V gives CDR1 SGHRS, CDR2 YFSETQ. CDR3 length equals 13 residues. Trimming left V 2 bases short and J 6 bases short, with 11 bases between. The CDR3 spells CASSLSPQDGYTF. The CDR3 DNA sequence: TGCGCCAGCAGCTTAAGTCCCCAGGATGGCTACACCTTC.

The chain recombines TRBV6-5 with TRBJ2-3; D uncertain. V lost 2 bases and J lost 2, with 5 bases in between. This CDR3 spans 13 amino acids. Per the germline V gene, CDR1 is MNHEY and CDR2 is SVGAGI. CDR3 region: CASSYRYTDTQYF. The CDR3 region has the DNA TGTGCCAGCAGTTACCGTTACACAGATACGCAGTATTTT.

To note about this clone: Sequence at one end of the junction differs from germline and may be a read error. Other DNA variants within this sample encode the same CDR3. This chain uses TRBV2 with TRBJ1-3; D remains ambiguous. CDR1 is SNHLY, CDR2 FYNNEI, per germline. The length of the CDR3 is 11 residues. The CDR3, as DNA: TGCGCCAGCAGTGAAGAGTACACCATATATTTT. It codes for CASSEEYTIYF.

Within the sample, this clone is medium-sized. The V gene is TRBV7-2, the J gene TRBJ1-5; D is perhaps TRBD1 (6 bases). The CDR3 is 18 amino acids. Germline values: CDR1 SGHTA, CDR2 FQGNSA. Trimming stripped 4 bases from V and 6 bases from J, with 25 bases between. This CDR3 is CASSSSGLLGAPPQPQHF. The CDR3 coding sequence is TGTGCCAGCAGCTCCAGTGGCCTCTTGGGGGCGCCGCCTCAGCCCCAGCATTTT.

The chain uses TRBV7-2 and TRBJ2-1; possibly TRBD2 for D (7 bases). CDR1 and CDR2 from the germline V gene are SGHTA and FQGNSA. This CDR3 has 14 amino acids. Between the trimmed V and J ends, which lost 5 bases and 2 bases, there was a span of 10 bases. The CDR3 region is CASSRGGTYNEQFF. The CDR3 nucleotides read TGTGCCAGCAGCAGGGGGGGGACCTACAATGAGCAGTTCTTC.

The chain recombines TRBV9 with TRBJ1-2; D possibly corresponds to TRBD1 (6 bases). Trimming took off 0 bases at V and 4 bases at J, with 13 bases between the two ends. The CDR3 spans 15 residues. From germline, CDR1 is SGDLS and CDR2 YYNGEE. The CDR3 protein is CASSVVDSGIYGYTF. The CDR3, as DNA: TGTGCCAGCAGCGTAGTGGACAGTGGGATCTATGGCTACACCTTC. Full variable domain (missing parts from reference TRBV9 and TRBJ1-2): DSGVTQTPKHLITATGQRVTLRCSPRSGDLSVYWYQQSLDQGLQFLIQYYNGEERAKGNILERFSAQQFPDLHSELNLSSLELGDSALYFCASSVVDSGIYGYTFGSGTRLTVV.